This entry concerns a single T cell receptor beta chain. The data stem from a study of blood T cell repertoires in COVID-19. Participants were aged 18 to 89 years, lived in roughly 23 US areas, and enrolled virtually. Researchers sorted participants into cohorts using their self-reported clinical history. Original data processing: Cell counts per sample came from amplifying reference gene primers. Repertoires were generated with immunoSEQ multiplex PCR, while TCRdb's copy carries only in-frame clones and drops some. That table is the source of V, J and clone size, and D and trimming were worked out from the DNA. The table has approximately 360,000 clones, 88% seen once. V lost 6 bases to trimming and J lost 2 bases; unmatched junction nucleotides: 7. Germline V gives CDR1 SGHTA, CDR2 FQGNSA. This CDR3 region has 15 residues.

V gene TRBV7-2 combines with J gene TRBJ2-1; TRBD1 matches at 7 bases. This clonotype originated in a woman younger than 45 with acute COVID-19. The sequenced sample consisted of PBMCs or T cells enriched from blood (not recorded which). The DNA of the CDR3 is TGTGCCAGCAGATTCGACAGGGCAGCCTACAATGAGCAGTTCTTC. Translating it yields CASRFDRAAYNEQFF.